The entry that follows covers one T cell receptor (beta chain) sequence. The antigen remains undetermined. This sample was included in a study of T-cell memory formation after mild COVID-19. Study observations and caveats: Among clones contracting day 15 to 85, CD4/CD8 was balanced, whereas later expanders leaned CD4+. Clones from the second wave (peaking day 37) had unconfirmed SARS-CoV-2 specificity. There were some responding clones in pre-infection memory, which suggested that cross-reactive memory had joined.

TCRalpha and TCRbeta libraries used 5'RACE with constant-segment primers and UMIs. TCRdb independently ran MiXCR on the 5' RACE reads; one entry per CDR3 protein. Of hundreds of thousands of distinct CDR3 sequences listed, approximately 15% are singletons. The source material was PBMCs or a T cell subset sorted from them (not recorded which). This sequence was found in an adult woman who had mild COVID-19 (a few samples of this study predate the infection). Cell type and time point are not known.

The CDR3 DNA reads TGCGCCAGCAGCCAAGAGACGGCAGATACGCAGTATTTT. Translating it yields CASSQETADTQYF. V is TRBV4-1 and J is TRBJ2-3; D uncertain. V was pared by 0 bases and J by 4 bases, with 5 bases between. This CDR3 region has 13 residues. The V gene's germline CDR1 is MGHRA and CDR2 YSYEKL.